This T cell receptor beta chain stems from a study of identical twins. After template switching added a universal primer site, the resulting cDNA carried unique molecular identifiers. Using its own MiXCR run on the 5' RACE reads, TCRdb lists one record per CDR3 protein. Among fewer than 900,000 distinct CDR3 sequences listed, 21% were seen once. This clonotype has more than one count but fewer than ten. J was trimmed by 9 bases and V by 1 base; bases with no gene match: 8. Looked up from germline, CDR1 is SGHTA and CDR2 is FQGNSA. This CDR3 comprises 15 residues. The data were also submitted as part of a second study, on T cells expressing NK-cell markers.

The sequence derives from a young woman in good health. Specimen: PBMCs. The rearrangement uses TRBV7-2 and TRBJ2-3; TRBD1 agrees at 9 bases. The CDR3 coding sequence is TGTGCCAGCAGCTTAGTGGGACAGGGCGGGTACACGCAGTATTTT. Residues: CASSLVGQGGYTQYF.